The sequence of this T cell receptor beta chain was determined in a study of blood T cell repertoires in COVID-19. The authors' processing: For nucleated cells, counts were estimated from reference gene primer amplification. The table came from immunoSEQ multiplex PCR; TCRdb's copy has only in-frame clones and leaves some out. That table furnishes V, J and clone size, whereas the DNA furnished D and trimming. The sample shows a few hundred thousand clones, roughly 89% of them seen only once. Cohort allocation depended upon clinical history that participants reported. V gave up 0 bases and J gave up 6 bases, with 14 bases separating them. The CDR3 runs to 15 residues. The V gene's germline CDR1 is LNHDA and CDR2 SQIVND (reference sequence).

The source of this sequence is a woman aged 18-30 years who had recovered from COVID-19. The rearrangement links TRBV19 to TRBJ1-2, with D hard to call. Input material: PBMCs or T cells enriched from blood (not recorded which). The CDR3 DNA is TGTGCCAGTAGTATAGATCTCGAGCCCCCGAATGGCTACACCTTC. Amino acid sequence: CASSIDLEPPNGYTF.